This record covers a single T cell receptor (beta chain). The data originate from a study of shared clonotypes between healthy human individuals. The data were produced by immunoSEQ multiplex PCR, yet TCRdb's version contains in-frame clones alone and is incomplete. The sample has around 1.6 million clones, around 98% seen once. There are 16 residues in the CDR3. The V gene end was trimmed by 7 bases and the J gene end by 7 bases; junction bases not matched to a gene: 19. Looked up from germline, CDR1 is SQVTM and CDR2 is ANQGSEA. The rearrangement joins TRBV29-1 to TRBJ1-5, with 7 nucleotides matching TRBD1. What was sequenced was naive CD4+ T cells sorted from blood. As to subset: CD45RA+ positively selected. The receptor's source is a man aged 25 to 40 in good health. The CDR3 DNA reads as TGCAGCGCCCGTCCCGGGACAGCGACAGAAGAACAGCCCCAGCATTTT. This codes for CSARPGTATEEQPQHF.